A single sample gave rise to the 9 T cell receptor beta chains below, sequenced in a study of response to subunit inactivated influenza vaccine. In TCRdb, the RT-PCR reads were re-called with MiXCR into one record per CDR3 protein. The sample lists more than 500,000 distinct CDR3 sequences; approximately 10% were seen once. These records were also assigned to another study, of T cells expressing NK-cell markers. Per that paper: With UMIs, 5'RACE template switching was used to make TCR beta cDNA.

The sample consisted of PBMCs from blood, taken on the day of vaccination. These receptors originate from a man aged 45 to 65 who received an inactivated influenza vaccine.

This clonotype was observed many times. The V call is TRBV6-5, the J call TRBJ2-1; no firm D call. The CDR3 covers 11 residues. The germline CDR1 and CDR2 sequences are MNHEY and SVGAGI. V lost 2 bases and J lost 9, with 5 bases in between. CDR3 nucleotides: TGTGCCAGCAGTTACAGGCGTGAGCAGTTCTTC. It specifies CASSYRREQFF.

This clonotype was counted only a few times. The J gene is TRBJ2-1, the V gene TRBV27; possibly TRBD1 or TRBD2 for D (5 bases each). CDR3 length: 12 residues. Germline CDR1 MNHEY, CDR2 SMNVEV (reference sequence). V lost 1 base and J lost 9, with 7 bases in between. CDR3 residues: CASSLWGFEQFF. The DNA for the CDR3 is TGTGCCAGCAGTTTATGGGGGTTTGAGCAGTTCTTC.

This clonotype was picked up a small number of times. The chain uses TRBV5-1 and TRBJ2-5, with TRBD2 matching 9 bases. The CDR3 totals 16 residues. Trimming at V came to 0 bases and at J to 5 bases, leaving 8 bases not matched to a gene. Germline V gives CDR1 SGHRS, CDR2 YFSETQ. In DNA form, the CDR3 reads TGCGCCAGCAGCTTGGCTGTAGCGGGAGTGGGTGAGACCCAGTACTTC. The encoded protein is CASSLAVAGVGETQYF.

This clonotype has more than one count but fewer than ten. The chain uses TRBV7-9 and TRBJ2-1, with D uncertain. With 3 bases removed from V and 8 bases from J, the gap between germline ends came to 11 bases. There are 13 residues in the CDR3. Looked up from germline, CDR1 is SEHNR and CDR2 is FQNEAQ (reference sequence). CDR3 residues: CASSLLSIDEQFF. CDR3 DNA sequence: TGTGCCAGCAGCTTGCTGTCTATCGATGAGCAGTTCTTC.

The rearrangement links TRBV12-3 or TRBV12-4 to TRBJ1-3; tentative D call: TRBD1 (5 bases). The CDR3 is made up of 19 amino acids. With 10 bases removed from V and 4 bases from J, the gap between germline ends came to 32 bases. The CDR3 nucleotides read TGTGCCATCTGTTTTCCGAAGGGTGACAGACGGTTTGGAGGAAACACCATATATTTT. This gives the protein CAICFPKGDRRFGGNTIYF.

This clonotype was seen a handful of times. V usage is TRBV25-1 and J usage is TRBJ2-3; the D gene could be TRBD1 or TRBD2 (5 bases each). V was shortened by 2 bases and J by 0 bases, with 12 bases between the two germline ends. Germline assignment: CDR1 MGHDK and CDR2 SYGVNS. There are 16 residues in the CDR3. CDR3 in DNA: TGTGCCAGCAGTGAACCGGGACCGACTAGCACAGATACGCAGTATTTT. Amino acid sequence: CASSEPGPTSTDTQYF.

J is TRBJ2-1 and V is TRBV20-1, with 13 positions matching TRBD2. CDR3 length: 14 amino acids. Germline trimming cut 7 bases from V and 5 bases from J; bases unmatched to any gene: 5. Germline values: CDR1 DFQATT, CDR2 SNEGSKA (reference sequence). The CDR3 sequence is CSGAGTSGNNEQFF. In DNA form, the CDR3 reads TGCAGTGGAGCCGGGACTAGCGGGAACAATGAGCAGTTCTTC.

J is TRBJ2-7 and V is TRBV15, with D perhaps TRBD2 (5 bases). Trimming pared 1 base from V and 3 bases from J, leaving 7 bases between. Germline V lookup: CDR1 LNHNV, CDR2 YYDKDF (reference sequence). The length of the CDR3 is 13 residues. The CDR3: CATSRAGFYEQYF. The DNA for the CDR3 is TGTGCCACCAGCAGAGCGGGGTTCTACGAGCAGTACTTC.

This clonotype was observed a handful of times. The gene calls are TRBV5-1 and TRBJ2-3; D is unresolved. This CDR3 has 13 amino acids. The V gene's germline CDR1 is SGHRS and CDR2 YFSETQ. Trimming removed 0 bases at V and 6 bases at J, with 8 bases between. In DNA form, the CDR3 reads TGCGCCAGCAGCTTGGCCGTAGGGGATACGCAGTATTTT. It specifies CASSLAVGDTQYF.